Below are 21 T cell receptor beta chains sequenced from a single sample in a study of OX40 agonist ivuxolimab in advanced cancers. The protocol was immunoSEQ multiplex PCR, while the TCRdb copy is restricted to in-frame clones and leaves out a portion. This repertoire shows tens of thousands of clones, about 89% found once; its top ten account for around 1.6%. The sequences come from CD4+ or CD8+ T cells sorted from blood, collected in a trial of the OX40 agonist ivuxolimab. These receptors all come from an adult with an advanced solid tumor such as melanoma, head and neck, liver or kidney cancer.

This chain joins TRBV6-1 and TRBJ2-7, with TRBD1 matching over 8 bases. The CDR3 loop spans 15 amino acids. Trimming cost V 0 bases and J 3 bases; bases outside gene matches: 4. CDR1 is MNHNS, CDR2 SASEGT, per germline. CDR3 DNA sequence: TGTGCCAGCAGTGAAGCTCCAGGGGGCGTCTACGAGCAGTACTTC. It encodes CASSEAPGGVYEQYF.

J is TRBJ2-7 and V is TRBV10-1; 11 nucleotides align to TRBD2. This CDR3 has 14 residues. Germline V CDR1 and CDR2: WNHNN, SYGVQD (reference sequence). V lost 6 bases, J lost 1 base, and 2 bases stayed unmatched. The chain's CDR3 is CASRGTSGSYEQYF. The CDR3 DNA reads TGCGCCAGCAGGGGGACTAGCGGATCCTACGAGCAGTACTTC.

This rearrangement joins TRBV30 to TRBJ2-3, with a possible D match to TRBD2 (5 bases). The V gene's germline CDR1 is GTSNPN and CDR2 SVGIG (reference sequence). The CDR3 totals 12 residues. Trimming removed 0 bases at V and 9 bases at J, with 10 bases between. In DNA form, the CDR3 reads TGTGCCTGGAGTGTAGCAGCGGAGACGCAGTATTTT. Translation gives CAWSVAAETQYF.

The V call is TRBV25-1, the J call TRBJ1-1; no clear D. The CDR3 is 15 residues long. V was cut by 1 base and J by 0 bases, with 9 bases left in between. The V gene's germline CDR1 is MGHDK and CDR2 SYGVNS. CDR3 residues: CASSESLVMNTEAFF. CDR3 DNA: TGTGCCAGCAGTGAATCACTCGTAATGAACACTGAAGCTTTCTTT.

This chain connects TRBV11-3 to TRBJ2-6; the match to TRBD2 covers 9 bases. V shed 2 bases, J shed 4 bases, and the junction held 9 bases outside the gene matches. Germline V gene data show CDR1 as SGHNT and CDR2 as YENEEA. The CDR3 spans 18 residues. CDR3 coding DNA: TGTGCCAGCAGCTTAAGGGGCGGGAGGGCCGGAGGGGCCAACGTCCTGACTTTC. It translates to CASSLRGGRAGGANVLTF.

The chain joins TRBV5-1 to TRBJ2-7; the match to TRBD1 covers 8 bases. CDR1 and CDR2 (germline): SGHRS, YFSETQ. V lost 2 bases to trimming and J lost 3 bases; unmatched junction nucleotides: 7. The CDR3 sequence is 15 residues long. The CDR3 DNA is TGCGCCAGCAGCTTAAACCAGGGGGCTAGCTACGAGCAGTACTTC. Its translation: CASSLNQGASYEQYF.

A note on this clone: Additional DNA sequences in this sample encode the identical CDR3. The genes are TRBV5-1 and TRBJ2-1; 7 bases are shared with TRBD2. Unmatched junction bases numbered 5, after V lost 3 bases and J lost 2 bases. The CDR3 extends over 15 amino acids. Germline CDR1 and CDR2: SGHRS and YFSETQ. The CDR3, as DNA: TGCGCCAGCAGCTCGGGGACTACTCCCTACAATGAGCAGTTCTTC. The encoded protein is CASSSGTTPYNEQFF.

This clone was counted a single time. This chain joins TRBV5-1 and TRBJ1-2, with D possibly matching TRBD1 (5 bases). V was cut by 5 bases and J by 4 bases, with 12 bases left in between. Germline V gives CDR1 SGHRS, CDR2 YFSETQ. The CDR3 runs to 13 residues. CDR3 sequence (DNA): TGCGCCAGCAGGGGGGACGTCCCCTATGGCTACACCTTC. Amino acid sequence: CASRGDVPYGYTF.

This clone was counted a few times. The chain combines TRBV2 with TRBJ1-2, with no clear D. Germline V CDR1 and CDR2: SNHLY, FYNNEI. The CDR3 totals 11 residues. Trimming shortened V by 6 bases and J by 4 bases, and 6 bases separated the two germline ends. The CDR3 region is CASSQAYGYTF. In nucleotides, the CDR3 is TGTGCCAGCAGCCAAGCCTATGGCTACACCTTC.

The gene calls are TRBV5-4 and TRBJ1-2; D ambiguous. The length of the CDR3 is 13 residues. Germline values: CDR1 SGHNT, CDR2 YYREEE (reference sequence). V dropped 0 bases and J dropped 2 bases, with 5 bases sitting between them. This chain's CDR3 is CASSLEQNYGYTF. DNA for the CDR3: TGTGCCAGCAGCTTGGAACAGAACTATGGCTACACCTTC.

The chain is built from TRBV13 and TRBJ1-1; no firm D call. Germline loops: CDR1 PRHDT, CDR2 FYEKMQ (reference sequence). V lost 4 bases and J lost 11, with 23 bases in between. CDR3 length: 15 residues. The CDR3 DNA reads TGTGCCAGCAGCTCGACCTCGGACCGACCCCTTCGGGCTTTCTTT. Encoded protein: CASSSTSDRPLRAFF.

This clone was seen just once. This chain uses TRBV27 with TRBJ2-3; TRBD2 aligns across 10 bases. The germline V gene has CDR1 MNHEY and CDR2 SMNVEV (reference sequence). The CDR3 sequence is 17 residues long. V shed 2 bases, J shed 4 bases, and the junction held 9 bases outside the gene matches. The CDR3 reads CASSLRASGSIADTQYF. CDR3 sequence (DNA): TGTGCCAGCAGTTTAAGGGCTAGCGGGAGTATTGCAGATACGCAGTATTTT.

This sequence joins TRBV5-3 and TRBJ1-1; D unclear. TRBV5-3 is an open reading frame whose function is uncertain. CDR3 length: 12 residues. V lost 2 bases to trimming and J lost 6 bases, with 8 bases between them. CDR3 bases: TGTGCCAGAAGCTTTGGGGTGGCTGAAGCTTTCTTT. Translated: CARSFGVAEAFF.

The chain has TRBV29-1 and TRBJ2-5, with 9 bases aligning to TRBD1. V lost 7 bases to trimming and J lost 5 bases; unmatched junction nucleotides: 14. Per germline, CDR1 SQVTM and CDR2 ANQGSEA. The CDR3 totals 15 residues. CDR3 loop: CSGTTGTGIGETQYF. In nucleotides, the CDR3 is TGCAGCGGTACAACCGGGACAGGGATAGGGGAGACCCAGTACTTC.

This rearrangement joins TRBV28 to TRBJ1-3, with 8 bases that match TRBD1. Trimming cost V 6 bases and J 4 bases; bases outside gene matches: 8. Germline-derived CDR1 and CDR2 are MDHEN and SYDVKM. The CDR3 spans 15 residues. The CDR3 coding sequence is TGTGCCAGCAGACCCAGGGGGCTTTCAGGAAACACCATATATTTT. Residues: CASRPRGLSGNTIYF.

The CDR3, as DNA: TGTGCCAGCAGTTTAGGAGGATATGGCTACACCTTC. Translated: CASSLGGYGYTF. The chain uses TRBV28 and TRBJ1-2; no firm D call. CDR1 and CDR2 (germline): MDHEN, SYDVKM. The CDR3 runs to 12 residues. Trimming took off 2 bases at V and 5 bases at J, with 6 bases between the two ends.

CDR3 nucleotides: TGTGCCAGCAGCCCAACTGCGACTAGCGGGGCCTCCTACGAGCAGTACTTC. This codes for CASSPTATSGASYEQYF. The genes are TRBV7-4 and TRBJ2-7; TRBD2 aligns across 11 bases. Germline CDR1 reads SGHVT; CDR2 reads SQSDAQ. The V segment lost 5 bases and the J segment 0 bases; nucleotides outside the gene matches: 9. The CDR3 is 17 residues long.

DNA of the CDR3: TGTGCCAGCAGTTCTGCAGGGGAGGTTTACAATGAGCAGTTCTTC. This sequence encodes CASSSAGEVYNEQFF. The rearrangement joins TRBV28 to TRBJ2-1; D tentatively fits TRBD1 or TRBD2 (6 bases each). V was clipped by 4 bases and J by 4 bases, with 14 bases between them. Germline V gene lookup returns CDR1 MDHEN and CDR2 SYDVKM. The CDR3 length is 15 residues.

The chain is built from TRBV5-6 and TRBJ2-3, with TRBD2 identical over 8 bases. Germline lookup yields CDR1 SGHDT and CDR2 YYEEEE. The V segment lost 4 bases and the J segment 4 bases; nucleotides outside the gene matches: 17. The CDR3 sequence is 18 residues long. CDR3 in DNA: TGTGCCAGCAGCCGATGGGGTAGCGGGACCCGTCAACCAGATACGCAGTATTTT. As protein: CASSRWGSGTRQPDTQYF.

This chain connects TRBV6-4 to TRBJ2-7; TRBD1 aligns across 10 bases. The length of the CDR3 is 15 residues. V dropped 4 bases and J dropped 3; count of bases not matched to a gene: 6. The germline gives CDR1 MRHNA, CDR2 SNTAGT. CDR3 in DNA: TGTGCCAGCAGTGCGGGGGACAGGGGAGTCTACGAGCAGTACTTC. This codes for CASSAGDRGVYEQYF.

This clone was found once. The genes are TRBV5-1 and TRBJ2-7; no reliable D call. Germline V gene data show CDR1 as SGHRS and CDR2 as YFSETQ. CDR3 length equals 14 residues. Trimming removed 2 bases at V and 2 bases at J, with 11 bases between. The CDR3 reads CASSFSDTPYEQYF. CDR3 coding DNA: TGCGCCAGCAGCTTTAGTGATACCCCCTACGAGCAGTACTTC.